These 27 T cell receptor beta chains were all obtained from the same sample, sequenced in a study of cytomegalovirus exposure and HLA in healthy donors. Primers for the PCR totalled 60 Vbeta and 13 Jbeta. Here immunoSEQ multiplex PCR was the method, and the copy in TCRdb shows in-frame clones only, minus some. This sample carries 130,000 or so clones, with roughly 2% going to the ten biggest clones. The sample consisted of PBMCs. The receptors were gathered from a woman younger than 35 in good health and CMV-seronegative.

The CDR3 spells CSAQGARAAFF. CDR3 nucleotides: TGCAGTGCACAGGGGGCGCGGGCAGCTTTCTTT. J is TRBJ1-1 and V is TRBV20-1; the match to TRBD1 covers 9 bases. V shed 6 bases, J shed 10 bases, and the junction held 6 bases outside the gene matches. Germline CDR1 and CDR2: DFQATT and SNEGSKA (reference sequence). This CDR3 has 11 residues.

The chain combines TRBV4-3 with TRBJ2-3; 11 nucleotides match TRBD2. CDR1 LGHNA and CDR2 YSLEER come from the germline V gene. The CDR3 consists of 17 residues. With V trimmed by 3 bases and J by 2 bases, 7 bases remained unmatched. CDR3: CASSQGASGRPTDTQYF. The CDR3 nucleotides are TGCGCCAGCAGCCAGGGGGCTAGCGGGAGGCCCACAGATACGCAGTATTTT.

In the case of this clone: The sample carries other DNA sequences with the same CDR3. The J gene is TRBJ2-2, the V gene TRBV18, with D possibly matching TRBD2 (5 bases). Germline CDR1 reads KGHSH; CDR2 reads LQKENI. V was pared by 3 bases and J by 0 bases, with 11 bases between. CDR3 length equals 16 residues. CDR3 sequence (DNA): TGTGCCAGCTCACCCCGAGGAGGAGCGAACACCGGGGAGCTGTTTTTT. This encodes CASSPRGGANTGELFF.

V usage is TRBV5-4 and J usage is TRBJ2-5, with TRBD2 identical over 9 bases. CDR1 and CDR2 from the germline V gene are SGHNT and YYREEE (reference sequence). This CDR3 is 16 amino acids long. Unmatched junction bases numbered 3, after V lost 0 bases and J lost 0 bases. The CDR3 coding sequence is TGTGCCAGCAGCTTGGGTAGCGGGAGATACCAAGAGACCCAGTACTTC. Amino acids: CASSLGSGRYQETQYF. The full variable domain, with the rest looked up from reference TRBV5-4 and TRBJ2-5, is ETGVTQSPTHLIKTRGQQVTLRCSSQSGHNTVSWYQQALGQGPQFIFQYYREEENGRGNFPPRFSGLQFPNYSSELNVNALELDDSALYLCASSLGSGRYQETQYFGPGTRLLVL.

This chain links TRBV19 with TRBJ2-1; 11 positions agree with TRBD2. The CDR3 has 15 residues. J was trimmed by 9 bases and V by 5 bases; bases with no gene match: 9. Germline V lookup: CDR1 LNHDA, CDR2 SQIVND (reference sequence). This CDR3 is CASSVAGGPGVEQFF. The CDR3 DNA is TGTGCCAGTAGTGTAGCGGGAGGGCCCGGGGTTGAGCAGTTCTTC.

The chain combines TRBV15 with TRBJ2-4; D might be TRBD2 (5 bases). V dropped 0 bases and J dropped 8 bases, with 14 bases sitting between them. This CDR3 has 15 amino acids. Germline CDR1 LNHNV, CDR2 YYDKDF (reference sequence). The CDR3 protein is CATSRDRGGIDIQYF. The CDR3 nucleotides read TGTGCCACCAGCAGAGATCGGGGTGGTATTGACATTCAGTACTTC.

The chain links TRBV29-1 to TRBJ2-2; D possibly corresponds to TRBD2 (5 bases). The CDR3 extends over 12 amino acids. Germline CDR1 and CDR2: SQVTM and ANQGSEA. V lost 6 bases, J lost 6 bases, and 11 bases lay in between. The CDR3 nucleotides are TGCAGCGTACACGCGGGTGCCGGGGAGCTGTTTTTT. Translation: CSVHAGAGELFF.

The chain has TRBV6-1 and TRBJ2-2; 11 bases match TRBD2. The CDR3 consists of 15 residues. From germline, CDR1 is MNHNS and CDR2 SASEGT. With 6 bases clipped from V and 4 bases from J, the junction kept 4 bases outside the gene matches. The CDR3 reads CASRLTSGSTGELFF. CDR3 nucleotides: TGTGCCAGCAGGCTAACTAGCGGGAGCACCGGGGAGCTGTTTTTT.

The V call is TRBV30, the J call TRBJ2-4; TRBD1 matches 10 bases. The CDR3 is 15 amino acids. V dropped 2 bases and J dropped 3; count of bases not matched to a gene: 4. Germline CDR1 is GTSNPN and CDR2 is SVGIG (reference sequence). The DNA of the CDR3 is TGTGCCTGGAGTCGGACAGGGGGAAGCAAAAACATTCAGTACTTC. Translated: CAWSRTGGSKNIQYF.

This sequence joins TRBV30 and TRBJ2-1, with 7 bases identical to TRBD2. The V segment lost 2 bases and the J segment 2 bases; nucleotides outside the gene matches: 6. The CDR3 totals 15 residues. Germline V lookup: CDR1 GTSNPN, CDR2 SVGIG (reference sequence). The CDR3 nucleotides read TGTGCCTGGAGTACGGAAACTAGCGCCTACAATGAGCAGTTCTTC. Translated: CAWSTETSAYNEQFF.

The CDR3 bases are TGTGCCAGCAGTCCGACAGCTGACAGAGACACTGAAGCTTTCTTT. The encoded protein is CASSPTADRDTEAFF. The gene calls are TRBV6-5 and TRBJ1-1, with D perhaps matching TRBD1 (5 bases). From germline, CDR1 is MNHEY and CDR2 SVGAGI. This CDR3 has 15 residues. The V end was cut by 5 bases, the J end by 3 bases, with 16 bases between.

The gene calls are TRBV2 and TRBJ2-6; D is unclear. Germline V CDR1 and CDR2: SNHLY, FYNNEI. The CDR3 runs to 15 residues. Trimming shortened V by 7 bases and J by 2 bases, and 12 bases separated the two germline ends. The CDR3 loop is CASTMQVTGANVLTF. CDR3 nucleotide sequence: TGTGCCAGCACCATGCAGGTGACTGGGGCCAACGTCCTGACTTTC.

The chain uses TRBV6-5 and TRBJ1-3; D is perhaps TRBD1 (5 bases). Germline V gives CDR1 MNHEY, CDR2 SVGAGI. The V end lost 7 bases, the J end lost 0 bases, and 13 bases lay between the germline ends. The CDR3 spans 15 residues. CDR3 in amino acids: CASKLTDNSGNTIYF. The CDR3, as DNA: TGTGCCAGCAAGCTCACGGACAACTCTGGAAACACCATATATTTT.

The chain links TRBV2 to TRBJ2-7; D might be TRBD1 (5 bases). Germline V gives CDR1 SNHLY, CDR2 FYNNEI. There are 17 residues in the CDR3. Trimming stripped 8 bases from V and 6 bases from J, with 29 bases between. The CDR3 region is CASSPDTTLLLSPEQYF. DNA for the CDR3: TGTGCCAGCTCCCCGGACACGACCCTACTATTAAGCCCCGAGCAGTACTTC.

The V and J genes are TRBV21-1 and TRBJ2-3; the table's D gene call, TRBD1, was not cross checked with the DNA. TRBV21-1 is deemed a pseudogene. This CDR3 is built from 16 residues. The CDR3 spells CASSKNLGLYTDTQYF. As DNA, the CDR3 is TGTGCCAGCAGCAAAAATTTGGGCCTTTACACAGATACGCAGTATTTT.

This sequence joins TRBV11-3 and TRBJ2-1; possible D gene TRBD2, 6 bases. This CDR3 has 19 residues. V was shortened by 0 bases and J by 4 bases, with 22 bases between the two germline ends. CDR1 and CDR2 (germline): SGHNT, YENEEA. The CDR3 DNA sequence: TGTGCCAGCAGCTTAGAGACCCCTGGAGGGCCACTGTTTTACAATGAGCAGTTCTTC. Its protein is CASSLETPGGPLFYNEQFF.

The chain joins TRBV5-3 to TRBJ1-2, with TRBD1 matching 8 bases. TRBV5-3 is given ORF status, its function remaining uncertain. Trimming cost V 5 bases and J 7 bases; bases outside gene matches: 13. This CDR3 is built from 15 residues. In nucleotides, the CDR3 is TGTGCCAGAAGAATTCCCAGGGGGCTGATCTGTGGCTACACCTTC. Translated, it gives CARRIPRGLICGYTF.

The chain combines TRBV6-6 with TRBJ1-1; TRBD1 matches at 7 bases. There are 15 residues in the CDR3. V was pared by 2 bases and J by 4 bases, with 7 bases of the junction left unmatched. Germline CDR1 is MNHNY and CDR2 is SVGAGI (reference sequence). This chain's CDR3 is CASSYIQGPGTEAFF. The CDR3 DNA sequence: TGTGCCAGCAGTTACATACAGGGGCCGGGCACTGAAGCTTTCTTT.

The gene calls are TRBV9 and TRBJ2-5; 10 positions agree with TRBD2. In germline, CDR1 is SGDLS, CDR2 YYNGEE. The junction had 11 bases not matched to a gene; V was cut back by 4 bases and J by 5 bases. This CDR3 is 16 amino acids long. In DNA, the CDR3 is TGTGCCAGCAGCCCCCACCCAGGGACTAGCGTGGAGACCCAGTACTTC. This translates into CASSPHPGTSVETQYF.

The chain combines TRBV19 with TRBJ2-1, with D uncertain. CDR1 and CDR2 (germline): LNHDA, SQIVND (reference sequence). This CDR3 comprises 15 residues. The V and J ends lost 1 base and 2 bases respectively, with 9 bases between them. The CDR3 is CASSIVFSPYNEQFF. In DNA form, the CDR3 reads TGTGCCAGTAGTATAGTTTTCTCCCCCTACAATGAGCAGTTCTTC.

The V and J genes are TRBV2 and TRBJ2-7; 15 nucleotides align to TRBD2. V gave up 8 bases and J gave up 3 bases; unmatched junction bases: 8. The CDR3 spans 16 residues. The germline CDR1 and CDR2 sequences are SNHLY and FYNNEI. The CDR3 loop reads CASDPGLAGGDYEQYF. CDR3 DNA: TGTGCCAGCGATCCGGGACTAGCGGGAGGCGACTACGAGCAGTACTTC.

The genes are TRBV30 and TRBJ1-5; D not resolved. Germline lookup yields CDR1 GTSNPN and CDR2 SVGIG (reference sequence). The CDR3 contains 15 residues. Trimming took 2 bases from V and 4 from J, leaving 15 bases between them. This CDR3 is CAWSSGLGYNQPQHF. The CDR3 nucleotides read TGTGCCTGGAGTTCGGGTCTTGGGTATAATCAGCCCCAGCATTTT.

This chain links TRBV6-6 with TRBJ2-7, with 7 positions matching TRBD1. The CDR3 is 16 residues long. Germline CDR1 and CDR2: MNHNY and SVGAGI (reference sequence). The junction had 10 bases not matched to a gene; V was cut back by 0 bases and J by 5 bases. The CDR3 spells CASSYSIQGVLDEQYF. CDR3 DNA sequence: TGTGCCAGCAGTTACTCTATTCAGGGGGTGCTTGACGAGCAGTACTTC.

This rearrangement joins TRBV25-1 to TRBJ2-5; tentatively, D is TRBD2 (6 bases). This CDR3 region has 15 residues. The germline gives CDR1 MGHDK, CDR2 SYGVNS. With 4 bases removed from V and 9 bases from J, the gap between germline ends came to 21 bases. CDR3 DNA sequence: TGTGCCAGCAGTGGGAGGGACCTCGGGTTGGGGGCCCAGTACTTC. It encodes CASSGRDLGLGAQYF.

This chain joins TRBV29-1 and TRBJ2-1; TRBD2 matches at 10 bases. Losses at the gene ends were 7 bases for V and 4 bases for J; bases not matched to a gene: 4. Germline assignment: CDR1 SQVTM and CDR2 ANQGSEA. CDR3 length: 13 amino acids. The CDR3 is CSGMTSGYNEQFF. CDR3 DNA sequence: TGCAGCGGAATGACTAGCGGGTACAATGAGCAGTTCTTC.

This chain links TRBV9 with TRBJ1-1, with TRBD1 matching 9 bases. The CDR3 is 15 residues long. Per the germline V gene, CDR1 is SGDLS and CDR2 is YYNGEE. The J segment lost 4 bases and the V segment lost 3 bases, leaving 7 bases of the junction unmatched. CDR3 in amino acids: CASSDTGGAGTEAFF. Written as DNA, the CDR3 is TGTGCCAGCAGCGACACAGGGGGCGCCGGCACTGAAGCTTTCTTT.

The chain has TRBV2 and TRBJ1-2; 7 bases line up with TRBD1. The V gene end was trimmed by 5 bases and the J gene end by 7 bases; junction bases not matched to a gene: 7. The CDR3 extends over 13 amino acids. From germline, CDR1 is SNHLY and CDR2 FYNNEI. The CDR3 protein is CASSPQGVGGYTF. Written as DNA, the CDR3 is TGTGCCAGCAGTCCGCAGGGGGTGGGTGGCTACACCTTC.